This TCR beta chain was recorded in a study of T-cell memory formation after mild COVID-19. This clonotype appeared a few times. TCRdb reprocessed the 5' RACE reads via MiXCR and lists one record per CDR3 protein. The repertoire consists of around 220,000 distinct CDR3 sequences, with about a sixth occurring once and the leading ten covering 3.5% to 4%. Trimming stripped 3 bases from V and 5 bases from J, with 7 bases between. The CDR3 sequence is 12 residues long. Per the germline V gene, CDR1 is SGHRS and CDR2 is YFSETQ. The V and J genes are TRBV5-1 and TRBJ2-3; D call uncertain. The sequenced sample consisted of PBMCs or a T cell subset sorted from them (not recorded which). The receptor was derived from a man younger than 30 who had mild COVID-19 (a few samples of this study predate the infection). Cell type and time point are not known. The CDR3 sequence: CASSSVRDTQYF. The DNA of the CDR3 is TGCGCCAGCAGCTCCGTACGAGATACGCAGTATTTT.